What follows describes a single T cell receptor beta chain. Primed by a sample-barcoded 5' primer and a J-beta primer mix, a second PCR proceeded for about 6 to 12 cycles. TCRdb re-analysed the 5' RACE reads in MiXCR, keeping a single row per CDR3 protein. The sample lists hundreds of thousands of distinct CDR3 sequences, about 48% seen once, with roughly 12% in the top ten. The data are from a study of blood T cells in healthy people across ages. The CDR3 has 15 amino acids. Germline V gives CDR1 SGHTA, CDR2 FQGNSA. V was clipped by 2 bases and J by 3 bases, with 11 bases between them. This chain links TRBV7-2 with TRBJ2-1; unclear D gene. This TCR was recovered from a man aged 25 to 45 in good health. Material: blood. The CDR3 DNA reads TGTGCCAGCAGCTTATTGGGGATAAGCTACAATGAGCAGTTCTTC. It translates to CASSLLGISYNEQFF.